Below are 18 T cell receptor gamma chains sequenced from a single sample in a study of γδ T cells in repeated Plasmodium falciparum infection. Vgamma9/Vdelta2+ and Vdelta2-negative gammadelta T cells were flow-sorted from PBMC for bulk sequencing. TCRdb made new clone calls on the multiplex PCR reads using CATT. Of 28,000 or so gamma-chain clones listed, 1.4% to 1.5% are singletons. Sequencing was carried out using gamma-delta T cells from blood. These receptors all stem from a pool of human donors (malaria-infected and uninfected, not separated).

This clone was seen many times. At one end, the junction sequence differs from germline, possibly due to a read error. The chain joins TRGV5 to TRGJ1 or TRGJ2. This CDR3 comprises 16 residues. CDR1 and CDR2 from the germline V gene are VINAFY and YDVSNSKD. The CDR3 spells CATWDSSPGRYYKELF. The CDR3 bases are TGTGCCACCTGGGACAGCTCCCCCGGGCGTTATTATAAGGAACTCTTT.

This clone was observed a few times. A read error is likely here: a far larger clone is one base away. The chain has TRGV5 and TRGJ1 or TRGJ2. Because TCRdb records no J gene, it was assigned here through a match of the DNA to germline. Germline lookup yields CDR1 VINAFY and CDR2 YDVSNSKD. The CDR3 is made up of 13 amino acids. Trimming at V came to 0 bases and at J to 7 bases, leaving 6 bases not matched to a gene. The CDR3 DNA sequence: TGTGCCACCTGGGACAGGTGTTGCTATAAGAAACTCTTT. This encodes CATWDRCCYKKLF.

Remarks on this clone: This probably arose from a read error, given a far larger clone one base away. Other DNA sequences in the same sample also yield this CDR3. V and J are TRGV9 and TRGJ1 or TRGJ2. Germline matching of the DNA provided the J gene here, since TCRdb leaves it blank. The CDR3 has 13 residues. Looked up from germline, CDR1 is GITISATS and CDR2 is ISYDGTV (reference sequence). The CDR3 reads CALWESSGYKKLF. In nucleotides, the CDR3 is TGTGCTTTGTGGGAGTCTAGTGGTTATAAGAAACTCTTT.

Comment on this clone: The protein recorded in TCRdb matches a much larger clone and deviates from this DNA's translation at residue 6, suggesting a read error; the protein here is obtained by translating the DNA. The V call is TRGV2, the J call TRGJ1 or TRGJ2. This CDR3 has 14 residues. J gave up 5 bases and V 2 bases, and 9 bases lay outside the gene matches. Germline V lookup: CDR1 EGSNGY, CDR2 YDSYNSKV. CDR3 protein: CATWDVLVDYKKLF. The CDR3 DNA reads TGTGCCACCTGGGACGTGCTCGTCGATTATAAGAAACTCTTT.

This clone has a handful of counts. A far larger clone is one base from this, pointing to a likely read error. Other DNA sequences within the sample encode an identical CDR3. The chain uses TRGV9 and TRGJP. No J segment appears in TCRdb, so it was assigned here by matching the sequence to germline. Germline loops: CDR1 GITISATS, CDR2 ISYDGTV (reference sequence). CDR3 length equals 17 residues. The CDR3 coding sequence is TGTGCCTTGTGGGAGGTGCACGTTGGGTTGGGTAAAAAAATCAAGGTATTT. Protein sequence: CALWEVHVGLGKKIKVF.

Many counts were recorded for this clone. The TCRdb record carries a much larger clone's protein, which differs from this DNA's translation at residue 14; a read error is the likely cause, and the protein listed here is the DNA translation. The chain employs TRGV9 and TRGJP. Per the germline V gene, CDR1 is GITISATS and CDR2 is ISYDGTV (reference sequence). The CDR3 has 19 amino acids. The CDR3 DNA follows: TGTGCCTTGTGGGAGGTGATAAGAGCCGAAGGGTTGGGCGAAAAAATCAAGGTATTT. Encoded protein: CALWEVIRAEGLGEKIKVF.

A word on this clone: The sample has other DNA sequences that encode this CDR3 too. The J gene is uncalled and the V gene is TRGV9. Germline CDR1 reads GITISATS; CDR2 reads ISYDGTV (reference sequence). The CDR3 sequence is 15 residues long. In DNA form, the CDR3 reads TGTGCCTTGTGGGAGCAAAGAGTTGGGCAAAAAATCAAGGTATTC. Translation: CALWEQRVGQKIKVF.

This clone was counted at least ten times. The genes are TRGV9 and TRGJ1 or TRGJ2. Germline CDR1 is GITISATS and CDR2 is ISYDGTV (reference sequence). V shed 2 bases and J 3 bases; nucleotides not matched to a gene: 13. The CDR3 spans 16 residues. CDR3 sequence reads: CALWEATRNSYYKKLF. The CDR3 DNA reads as TGTGCCTTGTGGGAGGCGACCCGCAACTCTTATTATAAGAAACTCTTT.

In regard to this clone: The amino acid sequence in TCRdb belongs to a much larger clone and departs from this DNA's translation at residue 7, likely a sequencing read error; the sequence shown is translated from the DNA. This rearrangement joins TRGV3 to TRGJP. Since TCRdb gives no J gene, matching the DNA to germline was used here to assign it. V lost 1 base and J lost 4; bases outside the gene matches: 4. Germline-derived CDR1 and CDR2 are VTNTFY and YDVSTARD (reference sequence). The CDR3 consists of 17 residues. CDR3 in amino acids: CATWDSTQELGKKIKVF. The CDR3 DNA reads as TGTGCCACCTGGGACAGCACTCAAGAGTTGGGCAAAAAAATCAAGGTATTT.

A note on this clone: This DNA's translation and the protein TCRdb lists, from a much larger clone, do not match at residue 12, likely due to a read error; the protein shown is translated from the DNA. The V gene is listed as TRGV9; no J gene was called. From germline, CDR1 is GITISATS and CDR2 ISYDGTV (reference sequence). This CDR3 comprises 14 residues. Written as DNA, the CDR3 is TGTGCCTTGTGGGAGAAGCTGGGCAAAAAAATCAGGGTATTT. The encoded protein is CALWEKLGKKIRVF.

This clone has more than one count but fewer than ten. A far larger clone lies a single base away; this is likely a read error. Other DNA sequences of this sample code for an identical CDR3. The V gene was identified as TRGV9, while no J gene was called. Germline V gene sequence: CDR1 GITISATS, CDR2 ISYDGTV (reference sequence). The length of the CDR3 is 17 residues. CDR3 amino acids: CALWEVEEVLGKKIKVF. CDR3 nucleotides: TGTGCCTTGTGGGAGGTGGAGGAGGTGTTGGGCAAAAAAATCAAGGTATTC.

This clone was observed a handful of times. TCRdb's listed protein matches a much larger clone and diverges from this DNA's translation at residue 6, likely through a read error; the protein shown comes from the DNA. The CDR3 nucleotides are TGTGCCTTGTGGGAGGCGACTATCGAGTTGGGCAAAAAAATCAAGGTATTT. Its protein product is CALWEATIELGKKIKVF. The genes are TRGV9 and TRGJP. Here the J gene came from matching the DNA to germline, since TCRdb omits it. This CDR3 has 17 amino acids. With 2 bases clipped from V and 7 bases from J, the junction kept 8 bases outside the gene matches. Looked up from germline, CDR1 is GITISATS and CDR2 is ISYDGTV (reference sequence).

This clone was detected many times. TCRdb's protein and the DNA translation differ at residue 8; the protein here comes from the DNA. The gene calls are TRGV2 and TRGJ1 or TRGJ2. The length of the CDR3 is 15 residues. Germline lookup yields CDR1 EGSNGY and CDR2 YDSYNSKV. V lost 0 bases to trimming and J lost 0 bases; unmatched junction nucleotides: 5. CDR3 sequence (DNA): TGTGCCACCTGGGACGGGCCCTCGAATTATTATAAGAAACTCTTT. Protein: CATWDGPSNYYKKLF.

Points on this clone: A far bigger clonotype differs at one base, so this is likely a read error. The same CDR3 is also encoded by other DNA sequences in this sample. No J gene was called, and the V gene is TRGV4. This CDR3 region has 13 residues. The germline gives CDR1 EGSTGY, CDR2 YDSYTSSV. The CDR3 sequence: CATWAIKGYKKLF. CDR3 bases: TGTGCCACCTGGGCCATTAAAGGTTATAAGAAACTCTTC.

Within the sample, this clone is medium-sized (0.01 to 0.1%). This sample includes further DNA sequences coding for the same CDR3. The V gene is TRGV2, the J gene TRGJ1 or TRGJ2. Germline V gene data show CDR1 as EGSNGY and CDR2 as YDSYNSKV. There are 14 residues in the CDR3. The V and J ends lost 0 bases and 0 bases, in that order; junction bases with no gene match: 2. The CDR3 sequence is CATWDGPNYYKKLF. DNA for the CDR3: TGTGCCACCTGGGACGGGCCGAATTATTATAAGAAACTCTTT.

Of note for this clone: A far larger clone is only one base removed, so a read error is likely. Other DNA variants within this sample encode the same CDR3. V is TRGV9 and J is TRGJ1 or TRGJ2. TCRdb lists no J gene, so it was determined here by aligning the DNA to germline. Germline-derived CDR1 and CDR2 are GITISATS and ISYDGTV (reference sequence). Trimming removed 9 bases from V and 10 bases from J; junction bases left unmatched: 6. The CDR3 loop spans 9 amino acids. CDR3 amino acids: CALGPKKLF. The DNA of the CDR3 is TGTGCCTTGGGGCCCAAGAAACTCTTT.

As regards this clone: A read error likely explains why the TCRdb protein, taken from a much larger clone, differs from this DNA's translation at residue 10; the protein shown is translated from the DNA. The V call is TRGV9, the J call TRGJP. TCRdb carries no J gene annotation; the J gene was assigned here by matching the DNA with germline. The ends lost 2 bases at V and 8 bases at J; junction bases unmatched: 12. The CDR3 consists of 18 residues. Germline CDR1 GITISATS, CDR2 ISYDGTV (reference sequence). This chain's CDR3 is CALWEAQSIKLGKKIKVF. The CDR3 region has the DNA TGTGCCTTGTGGGAGGCCCAAAGTATAAAGTTGGGCAAAAAAATCAAGGTATTT.

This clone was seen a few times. Here the CDR3 DNA reads TGTGCCACCTGGGACGGCGGGGGGTATAAGAAACTCTTT. It yields the protein CATWDGGGYKKLF. The rearrangement links TRGV2 to TRGJ1 or TRGJ2. The J gene is absent in TCRdb and was assigned here via DNA matching to germline. The CDR3 consists of 13 residues. The germline V gene encodes CDR1 EGSNGY and CDR2 YDSYNSKV. The V segment lost 1 base and the J segment 7 bases; nucleotides outside the gene matches: 7.